The 7 T cell receptor beta chains presented below share a single source sample, sequenced in a study of cytomegalovirus exposure and HLA in healthy donors. Amplification used 60 Vbeta primers and 13 Jbeta primers. Clones were sequenced by immunoSEQ multiplex PCR, and TCRdb holds only the in-frame ones, with some missing. The sample has about 200,000 clones; 80% to 85% are singletons. Sequences were obtained from PBMCs. The receptors were gathered from a woman in her thirties or forties in good health and CMV-seronegative.

With respect to this clone: The identical CDR3 is also encoded by other nucleotide sequences in the sample. The V and J genes are TRBV5-1 and TRBJ2-7, with D unresolved. The V end was cut by 0 bases, the J end by 1 base, with 5 bases between. This CDR3 contains 13 residues. Germline CDR1 SGHRS, CDR2 YFSETQ. CDR3 bases: TGCGCCAGCAGCTTGGTAGCTTCCTACGAGCAGTACTTC. Its translation: CASSLVASYEQYF.

The rearrangement links TRBV5-1 to TRBJ1-1, with no clear D. The CDR3 is 14 amino acids. V lost 0 bases to trimming and J lost 10 bases, with 16 bases between them. CDR1 is SGHRS, CDR2 YFSETQ, per germline. As DNA, the CDR3 is TGCGCCAGCAGCTTGGTTCCAGGCTCGGCTGGAGCTTTCTTT. This translates into CASSLVPGSAGAFF.

The chain links TRBV30 to TRBJ2-7, with TRBD2 identical over 8 bases. This CDR3 region has 13 residues. The V segment lost 2 bases and the J segment 2 bases; nucleotides outside the gene matches: 2. Germline V gene sequence: CDR1 GTSNPN, CDR2 SVGIG (reference sequence). CDR3 nucleotide sequence: TGTGCCTGGAGTAGCGGGGGACCCTACGAGCAGTACTTC. Its protein is CAWSSGGPYEQYF.

This sequence joins TRBV10-1 and TRBJ2-1; tentatively, D is TRBD2 (6 bases). V lost 6 bases and J 0 bases, leaving 15 bases between the germline ends. This CDR3 contains 16 residues. Germline V gives CDR1 WNHNN, CDR2 SYGVQD (reference sequence). CDR3 DNA: TGCGCCAGCAGGTTGGAGCGGGCGAGCTCCTACAATGAGCAGTTCTTC. Residues: CASRLERASSYNEQFF.

The CDR3 DNA follows: TGTGCCTGGAGTGCCCTGACCGGGGAGCTGTTTTTT. Its protein product is CAWSALTGELFF. This chain uses TRBV30 with TRBJ2-2, with D unresolved. This CDR3 is built from 12 residues. The V gene's germline CDR1 is GTSNPN and CDR2 SVGIG (reference sequence). The V end lost 1 base, the J end lost 5 bases, and 5 bases lay between the germline ends.

J is TRBJ2-7 and V is TRBV2, with 8 bases that match TRBD1. The V and J ends lost 7 bases and 2 bases, in that order; junction bases with no gene match: 7. This CDR3 region has 14 residues. Germline CDR1 SNHLY, CDR2 FYNNEI. The CDR3 reads CASKEGQVAYEQYF. CDR3 nucleotide sequence: TGTGCCAGCAAAGAGGGACAGGTTGCCTACGAGCAGTACTTC.

The gene calls are TRBV5-1 and TRBJ2-7, with D perhaps TRBD1 (7 bases). The CDR3 totals 14 residues. Germline CDR1 SGHRS, CDR2 YFSETQ. Trimming took off 6 bases at V and 2 bases at J, with 15 bases between the two ends. The CDR3 DNA reads as TGCGCCAGCAAACTGGAGGGGGCTACCTACGAGCAGTACTTC. Its protein product is CASKLEGATYEQYF.